The clone carrying this TCR beta chain appeared a few times. Its specificity is not known. Clones were read by immunoSEQ multiplex PCR, and TCRdb kept only the in-frame ones, dropping some. The sample has 95,000 to 100,000 clones, around nine tenths seen once; the top ten hold approximately 16%. Germline CDR1 SNHLY, CDR2 FYNNEI. This CDR3 comprises 13 residues. The germline V and J ends were trimmed by 4 bases and 9 bases, with 13 bases remaining between them. The data were obtained in a study of T cell responses to AZD1222 COVID-19 vaccine. Study conclusions and caveats: There were mostly white British donors and more females than males, and clonal diversity was possibly underestimated.

The sequenced sample was peripheral blood, obtained 28 days after the second AZD1222 dose. This clonotype was sampled from an adult who received the AZD1222 COVID-19 vaccine. The chain has TRBV2 and TRBJ2-1, with D unclear. The CDR3 spells CASSAATVLEQFF. In DNA, the CDR3 is TGTGCCAGCAGTGCGGCAACAGTCCTTGAGCAGTTCTTC.